The clone carrying this T cell receptor (beta chain) was counted between two and nine times. This sample was included in a study of T-cell reconstitution after alpha-beta-depleted transplantation in children. The CDR3 has 16 amino acids. The V end was cut by 5 bases, the J end by 2 bases, with 17 bases between. For TCRbeta, the library was prepared with unique molecular identifiers. In TCRdb, the PCR reads were re-called with MiXCR into one record per CDR3 protein. The data contain 600,000 to 700,000 distinct CDR3 sequences, roughly 15% of them singletons. The specimen was PBMCs from the stem cell graft donor, collected from the stem cell graft. V usage is TRBV12-3 or TRBV12-4 and J usage is TRBJ2-3, with D possibly being TRBD1 (7 bases). The sequence was collected from a human donor who donated a stem cell graft to a child with acute myeloid leukemia. CDR3 residues: CASSQGDFSPTDTQYF. The CDR3 nucleotides are TGTGCCAGCAGTCAGGGGGACTTCTCTCCCACAGATACGCAGTATTTT.